This TCR beta chain was profiled in a study of beta chain features in type 1 diabetes (dated 2018 in TCRdb). The study in broad terms: No differences in mean age, gender distribution, total cell number or subset yield were found between patients and healthy donors. The study compared the TCRB repertoires of sorted circulating CD4+ T cell subsets in recently diagnosed type 1 diabetes patients with those in matched healthy donors. Across all samples, 90 million to 130 million sorted cells were examined, and cell number per subset correlated strongly with RNA yield. Naive and central memory subsets were obtained from all 30 or so donors, but regulatory and stem cell-like memory subsets were isolated from only 8 patients and roughly eight healthy donors.

Each donor gave one peripheral blood draw, approximately 110 mL on average, collected into heparinised tubes. Naive, central memory, regulatory and stem cell-like memory CD4+ T cells were sorted on a BD FACSAria II using a panel including CD45RO, CCR7, CD25, CD127, CD95 and CD27. A purity above 95% was achieved for all sorted populations. PBMCs were isolated immediately by Lymphoprep density gradient centrifugation and stained directly without culture. So that batch effects would be minimized, each experiment stained and sorted samples in pairs, pairing one healthy donor with one patient. Overall study results and their limits: Naive, central memory and regulatory TCRB repertoires appeared to be more similar among patients than among healthy donors. Fewer insertions and more nucleotide deletions at VDJ recombination sites were observed in patients with type 1 diabetes, implying thymic rearrangement abnormalities. Shorter templates might have been favored by PCR, but patient and control samples were amplified and corrected together, so both groups would have been affected equally by any skew. Type 1 diabetes patients showed a moderate but significant shortening of TCRB CDR3 length in all four CD4+ subsets. Sequencing cDNA rather than genomic DNA could over-represent highly expressing activated cells, although activation and CD3 levels did not differ between groups. Because small numbers of individuals were included in the HLA sub-analyses, any influence of HLA type on TCRB rearrangement was left unresolved.

All of the isolated RNA was reverse transcribed with the High Capacity cDNA Reverse Transcription Kit, so expressed TCRB transcripts were sequenced. Naive, central memory and regulatory T cell samples underwent deep immunoSEQ sequencing, averaging about 3.57 million total reads per sample. After sorted cells were lysed in RLT buffer, RNA was extracted with DNase-treated RNeasy Micro or Mini kits, with the choice depending on cell number. To prevent cross-contamination, every cell subset was processed on its own, while patient and healthy donor samples were processed together. The immunoSEQ multiplex PCR was used to amplify TCRB sequences from cDNA, yielding 87-bp fragments that span the CDR3 region. Sequencing of the amplicons was performed on the Illumina HiSeq platform. The authors' pipeline ran thus. PCR bias was computationally corrected using synthetic template baselines, reads within Hamming distance 2 were collapsed, and singletons that could not be merged were discarded. Reads were aligned against IMGT so that V, D and J genes, CDR3 length and insertions or deletions at six rearrangement sites could be assigned. Within each subset, clonotype counts were normalized to sorted cell number, and only after that were true diversity and Gini coefficients computed with the tcR R package. The overlap coefficient, calculated on TCRB nucleotide sequences, was used to measure repertoire sharing. Out-of-frame TCRB sequences from naive cells were analyzed to stand in for the pre-selection repertoire. As stored in TCRdb, this immuneACCESS dataset retains in-frame rearrangements with V and J assigned. A fraction of the clones does not appear; measured against another copy, unresolved V genes explain less than half of the discrepancy, and the remainder lacks a known reason. V and J calls and clone size are as listed in that table; D and trimming were resolved from the DNA. The sample contains hundreds of thousands of clones, roughly 30% of them found a single time. The ten largest clones capture 0.065% of the sample.

For this clone: Its antigen remains undetermined. Base quality data are lacking; no much larger clone is found one base away.

V loses 0 bases of germline sequence and J loses 10 bases, and the interval between the two ends is 18 bases. From its cysteine to its phenylalanine, the CDR3 spans 16 amino acids. Only the CDR3 region is kept as DNA, spanning 48 bases read in frame from base 1. As encoded in the germline V gene, CDR1 is LGHNA while CDR2 is YSLEER. The receptor's source is a man younger than 35 in good health. Recombination connected TRBV4-3 to TRBJ2-2, with no confidently assigned D gene. The specimen sequenced was naive CD4+ T cells from blood. Reading the label with the study, this specimen's cell subset or site is: true naive CD4+ T cells. For the CDR3, the sequence is CASSQDAGRPPAELFF. The nucleotides read TGCGCCAGCAGCCAAGACGCAGGACGTCCACCGGCGGAGCTGTTTTTT.